These T cell receptor beta chains were read from a single sample in a study of blood T cell repertoires in COVID-19. Using immunoSEQ multiplex PCR, the repertoire was profiled, and TCRdb retains in-frame clones only, with some absent. The table has around 63,000 clones, less than 75% seen once; the top ten hold 18%. Sequenced input: peripheral blood. All receptors derive from a woman in her forties or fifties with active or convalescent COVID-19. The CDR3 runs from the conserved cysteine through the conserved F or W. D genes are given only for firm matches. The size of a clone is reported for some rows only, either as once, few or many, or as a class for expanded clones.

D	V	size	J	CDR3	DNA
.	TRBV5-1	.	TRBJ1-2	CASSLGGAENYGYTF	TGCGCCAGCAGCCTTGGGGGGGCCGAGAACTATGGCTACACCTTC
TRBD1	TRBV11-3	once	TRBJ2-4	CASSSTGNIQYF	TGTGCCAGCAGCTCGACAGGGAACATTCAGTACTTC
TRBD2	TRBV27	.	TRBJ2-7	CASTIAGGLGEQYF	TGTGCCAGCACCATAGCGGGAGGGCTCGGCGAGCAGTACTTC
TRBD1	TRBV5-1	.	TRBJ1-6	CASSFGDRGNSPLHF	TGCGCCAGCAGCTTCGGTGACAGGGGAAATTCACCCCTCCACTTT
TRBD1	TRBV19	few	TRBJ2-2	CASSSGQGIGNTGELFF	TGTGCCAGTAGTTCGGGACAGGGTATCGGGAACACCGGGGAGCTGTTTTTT
.	TRBV6-6	few	TRBJ2-3	CASSYSAVEDTQYF	TGTGCCAGCAGTTACTCGGCCGTCGAAGATACGCAGTATTTT
.	TRBV18	.	TRBJ2-4	CASSPPGGTYLAKNIQYF	TGTGCCAGCTCACCACCGGGGGGAACCTATCTAGCCAAAAACATTCAGTACTTC
TRBD1	TRBV19	once	TRBJ1-1	CASSFSTDRENTEAFF	TGTGCCAGTAGTTTCTCGACCGACAGGGAGAACACTGAAGCTTTCTTT
.	TRBV12-3/TRBV12-4	few	TRBJ1-2	CASSLEMIGYTF	TGTGCCAGCAGTTTGGAGATGATTGGCTACACCTTC
.	TRBV28	.	TRBJ2-5	CASALHGLGQETQYF	TGTGCCAGCGCGTTACATGGACTGGGGCAAGAGACCCAGTACTTC
TRBD2	TRBV14	.	TRBJ2-7	CASSQPGTSGYYEQYF	TGTGCCAGCAGCCAACCCGGGACTAGCGGTTACTACGAGCAGTACTTC
.	TRBV7-9	.	TRBJ2-6	CASSGYSSGANVLTF	TGTGCCAGCAGCGGCTACAGTTCTGGGGCCAACGTCCTGACTTTC
.	TRBV1	.	TRBJ2-5	CTSRWRRDRVDCETQYF	TGCACCAGCAGATGGAGAAGGGACAGGGTGGATTGCGAGACCCAGTACTTC
.	TRBV7-2	.	TRBJ2-1	CASSLLVRDEQFF	TGTGCCAGCAGCTTATTGGTTCGGGATGAGCAGTTCTTC
.	TRBV2	few	TRBJ2-2	CASRTGYTGELFF	TGTGCCAGCAGAACAGGATACACCGGGGAGCTGTTTTTT
TRBD1	TRBV18	.	TRBJ1-6	CASSSGTGEGNSPLHF	TGTGCCAGCTCATCCGGGACAGGGGAAGGTAATTCACCCCTCCACTTT
.	TRBV7-2	.	TRBJ1-2	CASSLGLRGGYTF	TGTGCCAGCAGCTTAGGCCTCAGAGGAGGCTACACCTTC
TRBD2	TRBV28	.	TRBJ2-7	CASSLRGREGRNEQYF	TGTGCCAGCAGTTTAAGAGGGCGGGAGGGCCGCAACGAGCAGTACTTC
.	TRBV5-4	once	TRBJ2-7	CASSLGLLYEQYF	TGTGCCAGCAGCCTGGGACTCCTTTACGAGCAGTACTTC
TRBD2	TRBV4-2	few	TRBJ2-1	CASSRSGLAGDNEQFF	TGTGCCAGCAGCCGGTCGGGACTAGCGGGCGACAATGAGCAGTTCTTC
.	TRBV5-1	.	TRBJ1-1	CASSPTTSRGTAEAFF	TGCGCCAGCAGCCCTACCACTTCTAGGGGGACGGCTGAAGCTTTCTTT
TRBD2	TRBV7-9	.	TRBJ2-7	CASSEFRRERGHEQYF	TGTGCCAGCAGCGAATTTAGGCGGGAGAGGGGCCACGAGCAGTACTTC
TRBD2	TRBV19	.	TRBJ2-1	CASIESSGSGYEQFF	TGTGCCAGTATCGAGTCTAGCGGGAGTGGTTATGAGCAGTTCTTC
.	TRBV4-2	many	TRBJ1-1	CASSQDHGGEAFF	TGTGCCAGCAGCCAAGATCACGGGGGTGAAGCTTTCTTT
TRBD1	TRBV4-2	.	TRBJ2-6	CASSQVTGAAGANVLTF	TGTGCCAGCAGCCAGGTTACAGGGGCGGCTGGGGCCAACGTCCTGACTTTC
TRBD2	TRBV28	.	TRBJ2-2	CASRPGGVSPGELFF	TGTGCCAGCCGCCCTGGGGGGGTGAGCCCCGGGGAGCTGTTTTTT
.	TRBV7-9	few	TRBJ1-1	CASSVPRMGTEAFF	TGTGCCAGCAGCGTTCCGAGGATGGGCACTGAAGCTTTCTTT
TRBD2	TRBV11-2	few	TRBJ2-1	CASSLGGSGASYNEQFF	TGTGCCAGCAGCTTAGGTGGTAGCGGGGCCTCCTACAATGAGCAGTTCTTC
TRBD1	TRBV5-4	.	TRBJ2-5	CASSWTGLETQYF	TGTGCCAGCAGCTGGACAGGGCTGGAGACCCAGTACTTC
TRBD1	TRBV15	.	TRBJ1-1	CATSRGTGKLNTEAFF	TGTGCCACCAGCAGGGGGACAGGGAAATTGAACACTGAAGCTTTCTTT
TRBD1	TRBV28	.	TRBJ1-2	CASSTLPGQGYGYTF	TGTGCCAGCAGTACCCTCCCGGGACAGGGATATGGCTACACCTTC